These T cell receptor beta chains were read from a single sample in a study of blood T cell repertoires in COVID-19. The method was immunoSEQ multiplex PCR; TCRdb's version includes in-frame clones alone and lacks a portion of them. The table lists 200,000 to 250,000 clones, approximately 80% of them singletons. The sequencing input was peripheral blood. Every receptor here comes from a woman of 80 years or more with acute or convalescent COVID-19. The CDR3 runs from the conserved cysteine through the conserved F or W. A D gene is named only where the DNA matches it firmly. The size of a clone is reported for some rows only, either as once, few or many, or as a class for expanded clones.

>once|-|TRBJ2-7|TRBV29-1
CSVLYDQRNDEQYF
TGCAGCGTTCTATACGACCAGAGGAATGACGAGCAGTACTTC
>-|TRBD2|TRBJ2-7|TRBV5-6
CASSNLAGAYEQYF
TGTGCCAGCAGCAACCTAGCGGGGGCCTACGAGCAGTACTTC
>-|TRBD1|TRBJ1-5|TRBV2
CASSDRGRSDQPQHF
TGTGCCAGCAGCGACAGGGGGCGCAGCGATCAGCCCCAGCATTTT
>-|TRBD1|TRBJ2-7|TRBV5-1
CASSLGQGAYEQYF
TGCGCCAGCAGCTTGGGCCAGGGGGCCTACGAGCAGTACTTC
>few|TRBD1|TRBJ1-1|TRBV28
CASSFSLSLRDRMGGTEAFF
TGTGCCAGCAGTTTCTCACTCAGTCTCCGGGACAGGATGGGGGGCACTGAAGCTTTCTTT
>-|-|TRBJ2-1|TRBV5-1
CASSLAEGASSYNEQFF
TGCGCCAGCAGCTTGGCGGAGGGGGCTAGCTCCTACAATGAGCAGTTCTTC
>-|-|TRBJ1-1|TRBV5-3
CARSPQNGQPMNTEAFF
TGTGCCAGAAGCCCCCAAAATGGACAGCCCATGAACACTGAAGCTTTCTTT
>-|-|TRBJ1-4|TRBV19
CASGGTAGEKLFF
TGTGCCAGTGGAGGGACTGCTGGTGAAAAACTGTTTTTT
>-|TRBD1|TRBJ1-6|TRBV2
CASSGQGKSNSPLHF
TGTGCCAGCAGCGGACAGGGGAAGAGCAATTCACCCCTCCACTTT
>-|TRBD1|TRBJ1-2|TRBV18
CASSPGRGTGVPGYTF
TGTGCCAGCTCACCTGGCCGTGGGACAGGGGTACCTGGCTACACCTTC
>-|TRBD1|TRBJ2-2|TRBV24-1
CATSATMGQGRTGELFF
TGTGCCACCAGTGCTACGATGGGACAGGGGCGCACCGGGGAGCTGTTTTTT
>-|TRBD2|TRBJ2-1|TRBV7-3
CASSAVTSSEQFF
TGTGCCAGCAGCGCCGTGACTAGCAGCGAGCAGTTCTTC
>-|-|TRBJ2-3|TRBV5-1
CASSLAGGQADTQYF
TGCGCCAGCAGCTTGGCCGGGGGGCAGGCAGATACGCAGTATTTT
>-|-|TRBJ2-1|TRBV7-2
CASSLFGVAYNEQFF
TGTGCCAGCAGCTTGTTCGGGGTCGCCTACAATGAGCAGTTCTTC
>-|-|TRBJ1-5|TRBV7-9
CASSFSGSSNQPQHF
TGTGCCAGCAGCTTCAGCGGATCAAGCAATCAGCCCCAGCATTTT
>few|-|TRBJ2-2|TRBV3-1/TRBV3-2
CASSQDTGIGTGELFF
TGTGCCAGCAGCCAAGATACGGGGATTGGCACCGGGGAGCTGTTTTTT
>-|-|TRBJ2-7|TRBV18
CASSPSRGYEQYF
TGTGCCAGCTCCCCTTCTCGGGGGTACGAGCAGTACTTC
>-|TRBD1|TRBJ1-1|TRBV29-1
CSVGGATEAFF
TGCAGCGTAGGGGGCGCCACTGAAGCTTTCTTT
>-|-|TRBJ1-2|TRBV4-3
CASSRGGANYGYTF
TGCGCCAGCAGCCGCGGGGGAGCTAACTATGGCTACACCTTC
>-|-|TRBJ1-1|TRBV19
CASSASGVNGDTEAFF
TGTGCCAGTAGTGCCAGCGGGGTAAACGGGGACACTGAAGCTTTCTTT
>once|TRBD2|TRBJ2-5|TRBV5-1
CASSLESGRVETQYF
TGCGCCAGCAGCTTGGAGAGCGGGAGGGTGGAGACCCAGTACTTC
>-|TRBD1|TRBJ2-1|TRBV6-9
CASSSQGESYNEQFF
TGTGCCAGCAGTTCCCAGGGGGAATCCTACAATGAGCAGTTCTTC